Following are 28 T cell receptor beta chains from one sample sequenced in a study of T cell responses to AZD1222 COVID-19 vaccine. Only in-frame clones appear in the TCRdb table, and some are missing; sequencing was by immunoSEQ multiplex PCR. The sample gives about 180,000 clones, 70% to 90% of which show up once; around 7.9% is in the top ten. Sequenced material: peripheral blood, taken on day 0 of AZD1222 vaccination. The receptors derive from an adult in good health.

The CDR3 loop is CASSREVGLYEQYF. For the CDR3, the DNA is TGCGCCAGCAGCAGGGAAGTCGGGCTCTACGAGCAGTACTTC. The chain uses TRBV5-1 and TRBJ2-7; D is unclear. Germline V gene sequence: CDR1 SGHRS, CDR2 YFSETQ. The CDR3 loop spans 14 amino acids. Trimming removed 4 bases at V and 3 bases at J, with 14 bases between.

The rearrangement joins TRBV14 to TRBJ2-1, with 7 positions matching TRBD2. This CDR3 spans 15 amino acids. V gave up 4 bases and J gave up 3 bases; unmatched junction bases: 6. The germline gives CDR1 SGHDN, CDR2 FVKESK. CDR3 sequence: CASSLLPGGYNEQFF. For the CDR3, the DNA is TGTGCCAGCAGCCTATTACCGGGGGGCTACAATGAGCAGTTCTTC.

This chain uses TRBV7-2 with TRBJ2-1; possibly TRBD1 for D (6 bases). The CDR3 consists of 17 residues. V was pared by 3 bases and J by 5 bases, with 20 bases between. Germline V CDR1 and CDR2: SGHTA, FQGNSA. Here the CDR3 DNA reads TGTGCCAGCAGCTTCGCGCCGGGACATCCTATTGACAATGAGCAGTTCTTC. It specifies CASSFAPGHPIDNEQFF.

The sample holds one count of this clone. The chain links TRBV19 to TRBJ1-1, with TRBD1 identical over 8 bases. The CDR3 consists of 16 residues. Germline lookup yields CDR1 LNHDA and CDR2 SQIVND (reference sequence). J lost 0 bases, V lost 4 bases, and 7 bases had no gene match. The CDR3 spells CASSNRDRTMNTEAFF. The CDR3 DNA is TGTGCCAGTAGTAACCGGGACAGGACCATGAACACTGAAGCTTTCTTT.

The chain uses TRBV6-1 and TRBJ1-2; a weak D match, TRBD1 (5 bases). The CDR3 sequence is 12 residues long. Trimming took 2 bases from V and 6 from J, leaving 7 bases between them. Germline CDR1 is MNHNS and CDR2 is SASEGT. Written as DNA, the CDR3 is TGTGCCAGCAGTGAACCAGGGAATGGCTACACCTTC. It specifies CASSEPGNGYTF.

The V gene is TRBV15, the J gene TRBJ2-5; a possible D gene is TRBD2 (6 bases). Trimming removed 0 bases from V and 5 bases from J, with 19 bases in between. Germline CDR1 reads LNHNV; CDR2 reads YYDKDF (reference sequence). CDR3 length: 17 amino acids. DNA of the CDR3: TGTGCCACCAGCAGAGATGAGGTGGTCGCCGCGGGGGAGACCCAGTACTTC. This sequence encodes CATSRDEVVAAGETQYF.

The chain uses TRBV7-3 and TRBJ2-6; D is perhaps TRBD1 (6 bases). CDR3 length equals 17 residues. Trimming removed 0 bases at V and 1 base at J, with 10 bases between. The germline gives CDR1 SGHTA, CDR2 FQGTGA. The CDR3 protein is CASSLTPTGSGANVLTF. The DNA for the CDR3 is TGTGCCAGCAGCTTAACCCCAACAGGGTCTGGGGCCAACGTCCTGACTTTC.

The chain combines TRBV5-8 with TRBJ1-5; the D gene is possibly TRBD1 (5 bases). The CDR3 loop spans 16 amino acids. V shed 4 bases and J shed 1 base, with 15 bases lying between them. Per the germline V gene, CDR1 is SGHTS and CDR2 is YDEGEE. The CDR3 loop reads CASSRGEALSNQPQHF. The CDR3 nucleotides are TGTGCCAGCAGCCGGGGGGAGGCGCTCAGCAATCAGCCCCAGCATTTT.

V gene TRBV3-1 (or the pseudogene TRBV3-2) combines with J gene TRBJ2-4; D remains ambiguous. Germline V gene lookup returns CDR1 LGHDT and CDR2 YNNKEL (reference sequence). V was trimmed by 5 bases and J by 0 bases, leaving 14 bases between them. The CDR3 is 16 amino acids. CDR3 loop: CASSSSQGIAKNIQYF. CDR3 nucleotides: TGTGCCAGCAGCTCCTCCCAAGGAATAGCCAAAAACATTCAGTACTTC.

The rearrangement joins TRBV6-5 to TRBJ1-2; no reliable D call. This CDR3 spans 15 amino acids. V lost 0 bases and J lost 6, with 14 bases in between. CDR1 and CDR2 (germline): MNHEY, SVGAGI. The CDR3: CASSYSIVGANGYTF. CDR3 nucleotides: TGTGCCAGCAGTTACTCGATAGTAGGAGCCAATGGCTACACCTTC.

The chain employs TRBV6-2 or TRBV6-3 and TRBJ2-7; D perhaps matches TRBD2 (6 bases). The CDR3 contains 14 residues. Germline values: CDR1 MNHEY, CDR2 SVGEGT. Trimming pared 2 bases from V and 4 bases from J, leaving 12 bases between. The CDR3, as DNA: TGTGCCAGCAGTTACCGGCAGGGAGGATACGAGCAGTACTTC. It yields the protein CASSYRQGGYEQYF.

CDR3 amino acids: CASSQDNRREAFF. CDR3 nucleotide sequence: TGCGCCAGCAGCCAAGATAATCGAAGGGAAGCTTTCTTT. The rearrangement links TRBV4-3 to TRBJ1-1, with no clear D. The V end was cut by 0 bases, the J end by 8 bases, with 10 bases between. This CDR3 has 13 residues. The germline V gene encodes CDR1 LGHNA and CDR2 YSLEER.

This rearrangement joins TRBV12-5 to TRBJ2-3; 7 nucleotides align to TRBD2. The CDR3 consists of 13 residues. The V gene's germline CDR1 is LGHNT and CDR2 FRNRAP. The V segment lost 8 bases and the J segment 2 bases; nucleotides outside the gene matches: 4. CDR3 bases: TGTGCTAGTCTGGCGGGGGACACAGATACGCAGTATTTT. Encoded protein: CASLAGDTDTQYF.

A few counts support this clone. The gene calls are TRBV11-1 and TRBJ2-7, with no clear D. CDR3 size: 14 residues. V was cut by 0 bases and J by 5 bases, with 11 bases left in between. The germline CDR1 and CDR2 sequences are SGHAT and FQDESV (reference sequence). CDR3 region: CASSLARFGDEQYF. DNA for the CDR3: TGTGCCAGCAGCTTAGCCCGATTTGGAGACGAGCAGTACTTC.

This sequence joins TRBV28 and TRBJ1-4; 7 bases agree with TRBD1. The CDR3 extends over 15 amino acids. With V trimmed by 3 bases and J by 8 bases, 9 bases remained unmatched. In germline, CDR1 is MDHEN, CDR2 SYDVKM. This CDR3 reads CASSFVTGVGEKLFF. DNA for the CDR3: TGTGCCAGCAGTTTCGTAACAGGGGTAGGCGAAAAACTGTTTTTT. Looking up the rest from reference TRBV28 and TRBJ1-4 gives the full variable domain: DVKVTQSSRYLVKRTGEKVFLECVQDMDHENMFWYRQDPGLGLRLIYFSYDVKMKEKGDIPEGYSVSREKKERFSLILESASTNQTSMYLCASSFVTGVGEKLFFGSGTQLSVL.

This rearrangement joins TRBV27 to TRBJ2-5, with D unresolved. Germline V gene lookup returns CDR1 MNHEY and CDR2 SMNVEV (reference sequence). The CDR3 runs to 14 residues. Trimming cost V 4 bases and J 4 bases, with 13 bases left between them. CDR3 DNA sequence: TGTGCCAGCAGTTCAGCCCGGGTCGGAGAGACCCAGTACTTC. This gives the protein CASSSARVGETQYF.

The gene calls are TRBV7-2 and TRBJ2-7; the D is unclear. The length of the CDR3 is 12 residues. V was trimmed by 3 bases and J by 6 bases, leaving 9 bases between them. From germline, CDR1 is SGHTA and CDR2 FQGNSA. The CDR3 here is CASSLDLGEQYF. For the CDR3, the DNA is TGTGCCAGCAGCTTGGACCTGGGCGAGCAGTACTTC.

The chain links TRBV5-1 to TRBJ2-4, with 7 bases aligning to TRBD1. The CDR3 totals 16 residues. Germline loops: CDR1 SGHRS, CDR2 YFSETQ. V shed 4 bases, J shed 0 bases, and the junction held 7 bases outside the gene matches. CDR3 residues: CASSLGQVLAKNIQYF. In DNA form, the CDR3 reads TGCGCCAGCAGCCTTGGACAGGTACTAGCCAAAAACATTCAGTACTTC.

CDR3 nucleotide sequence: TGTGCCAGCAGTTTGACAGGACGGACGGAGACCCAGTACTTC. Translating it yields CASSLTGRTETQYF. The rearrangement links TRBV6-2 or TRBV6-3 to TRBJ2-5; D possibly corresponds to TRBD1 (6 bases). V was pared by 4 bases and J by 5 bases, with 14 bases between. CDR3 length: 14 residues. Germline CDR1 reads MNHEY; CDR2 reads SVGEGT.

The chain links TRBV12-3 or TRBV12-4 to TRBJ1-1, with D possibly being TRBD1 (6 bases). The V and J ends lost 7 bases and 6 bases respectively, with 15 bases between them. The length of the CDR3 is 13 residues. Here the CDR3 reads CASTRTGPPEAFF. The CDR3 nucleotides read TGTGCCAGCACCAGAACAGGGCCCCCTGAAGCTTTCTTT.

The V and J genes are TRBV19 and TRBJ2-1; a weak D match, TRBD1 (5 bases). The CDR3 extends over 16 amino acids. The germline V gene has CDR1 LNHDA and CDR2 SQIVND (reference sequence). Trimming shortened V by 3 bases and J by 6 bases, and 18 bases separated the two germline ends. The CDR3, as DNA: TGTGCCAGTAGTATCTTGGACAACTCCAAGGTCAATGAGCAGTTCTTC. Translating it yields CASSILDNSKVNEQFF.

This clone has a count of ten or more. The junction departs from the called germline gene at one end, perhaps through a read error. The chain is built from TRBV3-1 (or the pseudogene TRBV3-2) and TRBJ2-2; 7 bases match TRBD1. Germline V gene lookup returns CDR1 LGHDT and CDR2 YNNKEL (reference sequence). This CDR3 is 15 amino acids long. The CDR3 protein is CASSPRQGIPTEEVF. The CDR3 coding sequence is TGTGCCAGCAGCCCAAGACAGGGAATACCCACTGAGGAGGTTTTT.

The chain carries TRBV5-1 and TRBJ1-6; possibly TRBD1 for D (5 bases). The V and J ends lost 4 bases and 4 bases respectively, with 9 bases between them. Germline assignment: CDR1 SGHRS and CDR2 YFSETQ. The CDR3 is 14 amino acids. The CDR3 nucleotides are TGCGCCAGCAGCCCGGGGCTTTATAATTCACCCCTCCACTTT. It is translated as CASSPGLYNSPLHF.

The rearrangement joins TRBV13 to TRBJ2-3, with no clear D. The CDR3 runs to 12 residues. CDR1 is PRHDT and CDR2 is FYEKMQ in the germline V gene (reference sequence). The V end was cut by 5 bases, the J end by 4 bases, with 7 bases between. CDR3 in amino acids: CASSPIPDTQYF. The CDR3 region has the DNA TGTGCCAGCAGCCCGATCCCAGATACGCAGTATTTT. Drawing the rest from reference TRBV13 and TRBJ2-3, the complete variable domain is AAGVIQSPRHLIKEKRETATLKCYPIPRHDTVYWYQQGPGQDPQFLISFYEKMQSDKGSIPDRFSAQQFSDYHSELNMSSLELGDSALYFCASSPIPDTQYFGPGTRLTVL.

The chain has TRBV4-1 and TRBJ1-4, with 7 bases that match TRBD1. Unmatched junction bases numbered 4, after V lost 2 bases and J lost 4 bases. The CDR3 covers 15 residues. CDR1 and CDR2 (germline): MGHRA, YSYEKL. The CDR3: CASSQSGTDNEKLFF. Written as DNA, the CDR3 is TGCGCCAGCAGCCAATCCGGGACAGATAATGAAAAACTGTTTTTT.

The chain has TRBV11-2 and TRBJ1-1; weak D call: TRBD1 (6 bases). The length of the CDR3 is 15 residues. The germline V gene has CDR1 SGHAT and CDR2 FQNNGV. The V and J ends lost 2 bases and 4 bases respectively, with 14 bases between them. The CDR3 nucleotides read TGTGCCAGCAGCTTACTTGGGGGCTCGGGCACTGAAGCTTTCTTT. It translates to CASSLLGGSGTEAFF.

The gene calls are TRBV4-1 and TRBJ1-4; D is undetermined. Deletions cut 8 bases from V and 4 bases from J, with 17 bases between. Germline V lookup: CDR1 MGHRA, CDR2 YSYEKL. This CDR3 is 15 amino acids long. The CDR3 bases are TGCGCCAGCCTGCCCTCAGAAACACTTAATGAAAAACTGTTTTTT. Protein sequence: CASLPSETLNEKLFF.

As concerns this clone: A read error may produce the germline difference seen at one junction end. The V and J genes are TRBV6-5 and TRBJ1-2; possible D gene TRBD1, 6 bases. The CDR3 extends over 12 amino acids. Germline V gives CDR1 MNHEY, CDR2 SVGAGI. In nucleotides, the CDR3 is TGTGCCAGCAGTTACTCGACGGGGGGGGCGCACTTC. Translating it yields CASSYSTGGAHF.